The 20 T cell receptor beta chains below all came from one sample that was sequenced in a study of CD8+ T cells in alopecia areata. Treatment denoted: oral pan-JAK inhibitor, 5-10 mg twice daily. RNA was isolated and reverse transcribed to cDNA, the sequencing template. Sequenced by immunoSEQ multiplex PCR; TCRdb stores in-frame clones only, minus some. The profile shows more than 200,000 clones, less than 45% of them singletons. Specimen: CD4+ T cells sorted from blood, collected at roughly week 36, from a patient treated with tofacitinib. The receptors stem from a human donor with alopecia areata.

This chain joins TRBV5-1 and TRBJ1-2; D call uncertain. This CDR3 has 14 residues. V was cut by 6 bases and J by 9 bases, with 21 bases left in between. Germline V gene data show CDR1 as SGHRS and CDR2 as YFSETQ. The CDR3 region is CASTTGIMNVRYTF. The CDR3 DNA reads TGCGCCAGCACGACCGGAATCATGAACGTGCGCTACACCTTC.

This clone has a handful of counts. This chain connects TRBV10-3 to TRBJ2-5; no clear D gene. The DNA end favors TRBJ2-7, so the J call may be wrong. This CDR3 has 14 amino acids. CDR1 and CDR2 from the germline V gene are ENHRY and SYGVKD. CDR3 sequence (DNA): TGTGCCATCACCAAGACAAAAAGCTCCTACGAGCAGTACTTC. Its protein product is CAITKTKSSYEQYF.

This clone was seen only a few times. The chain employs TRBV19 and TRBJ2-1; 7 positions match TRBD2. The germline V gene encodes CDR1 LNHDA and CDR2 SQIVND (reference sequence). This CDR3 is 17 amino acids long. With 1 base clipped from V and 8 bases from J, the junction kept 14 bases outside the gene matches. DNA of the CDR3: TGTGCCAGTAGTATAGTCGGGCTAGCGGCGGGTGGCGATGAGCAGTTCTTC. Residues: CASSIVGLAAGGDEQFF.

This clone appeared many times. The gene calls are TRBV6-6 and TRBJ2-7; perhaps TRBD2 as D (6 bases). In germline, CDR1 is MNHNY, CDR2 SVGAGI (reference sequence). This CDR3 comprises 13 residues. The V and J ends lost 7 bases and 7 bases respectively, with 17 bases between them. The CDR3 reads CASTRNGGDEQYF. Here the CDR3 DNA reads TGTGCCAGCACCCGAAATGGAGGGGATGAGCAGTACTTC.

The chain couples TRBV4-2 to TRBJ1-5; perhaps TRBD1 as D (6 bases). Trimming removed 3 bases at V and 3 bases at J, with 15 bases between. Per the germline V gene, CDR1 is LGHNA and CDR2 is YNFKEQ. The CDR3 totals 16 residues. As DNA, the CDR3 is TGTGCCAGCAGCCAGGATGAGGGGGGCTACAATCAGCCCCAGCATTTT. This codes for CASSQDEGGYNQPQHF.

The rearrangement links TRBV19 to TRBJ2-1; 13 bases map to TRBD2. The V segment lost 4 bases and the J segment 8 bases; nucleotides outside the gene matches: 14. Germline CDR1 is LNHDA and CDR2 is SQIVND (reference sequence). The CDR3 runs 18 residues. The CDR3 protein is CASSRRGTSGRAGDEQFF. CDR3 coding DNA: TGTGCCAGTAGTAGGAGGGGTACTAGCGGGAGGGCCGGCGATGAGCAGTTCTTC. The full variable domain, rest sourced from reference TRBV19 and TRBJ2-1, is DGGITQSPKYLFRKEGQNVTLSCEQNLNHDAMYWYRQDPGQGLRLIYYSQIVNDFQKGDIAEGYSVSREKKESFPLTVTSAQKNPTAFYLCASSRRGTSGRAGDEQFFGPGTRLTVL.

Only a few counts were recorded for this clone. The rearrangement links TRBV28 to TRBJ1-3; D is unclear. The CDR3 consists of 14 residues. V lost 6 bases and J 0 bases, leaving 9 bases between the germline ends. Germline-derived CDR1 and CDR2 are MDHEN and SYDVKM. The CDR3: CASRPPSSGNTIYF. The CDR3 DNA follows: TGTGCCAGCAGGCCCCCGAGCTCTGGAAACACCATATATTTT.

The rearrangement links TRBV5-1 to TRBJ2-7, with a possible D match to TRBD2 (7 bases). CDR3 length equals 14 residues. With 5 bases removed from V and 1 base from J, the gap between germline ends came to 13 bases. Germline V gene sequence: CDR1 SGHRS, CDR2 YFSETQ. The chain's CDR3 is CASSSGGNSYEQYF. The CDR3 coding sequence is TGCGCCAGCAGTTCGGGGGGCAATTCCTACGAGCAGTACTTC. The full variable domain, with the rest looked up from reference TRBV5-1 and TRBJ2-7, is KAGVTQTPRYLIKTRGQQVTLSCSPISGHRSVSWYQQTPGQGLQFLFEYFSETQRNKGNFPGRFSGRQFSNSRSEMNVSTLELGDSALYLCASSSGGNSYEQYFGPGTRLTVT.

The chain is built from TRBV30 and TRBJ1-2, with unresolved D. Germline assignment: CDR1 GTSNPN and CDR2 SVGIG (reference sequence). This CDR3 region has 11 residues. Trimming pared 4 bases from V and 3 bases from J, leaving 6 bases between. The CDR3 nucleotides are TGTGCCTGGACAGGTTACTATGGCTACACCTTC. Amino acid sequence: CAWTGYYGYTF.

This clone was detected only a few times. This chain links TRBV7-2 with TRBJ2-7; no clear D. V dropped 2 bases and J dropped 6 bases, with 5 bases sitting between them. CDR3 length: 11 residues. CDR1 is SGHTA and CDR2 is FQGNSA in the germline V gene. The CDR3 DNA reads TGTGCCAGCAGCTTATCCAGCGAGCAGTACTTC. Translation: CASSLSSEQYF.

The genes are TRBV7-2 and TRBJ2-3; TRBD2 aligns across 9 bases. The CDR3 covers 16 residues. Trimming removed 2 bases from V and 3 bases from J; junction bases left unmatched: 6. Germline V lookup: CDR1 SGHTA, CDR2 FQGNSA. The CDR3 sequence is CASSLIAGVATDTQYF. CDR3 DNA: TGTGCCAGCAGCTTAATAGCGGGAGTAGCAACAGATACGCAGTATTTT.

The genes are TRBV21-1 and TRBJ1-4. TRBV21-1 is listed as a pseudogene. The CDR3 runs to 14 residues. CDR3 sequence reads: CAPEGLGQDEKLFF. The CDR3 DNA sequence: TGTGCCCCAGAGGGGCTAGGGCAGGATGAAAAACTGTTTTTT.

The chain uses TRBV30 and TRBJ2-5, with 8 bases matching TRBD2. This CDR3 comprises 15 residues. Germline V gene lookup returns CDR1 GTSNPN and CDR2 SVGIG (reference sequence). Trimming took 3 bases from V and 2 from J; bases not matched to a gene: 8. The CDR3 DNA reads TGTGCCTGGAGCCCAGCGAGCGGGAGTCAAGAGACCCAGTACTTC. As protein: CAWSPASGSQETQYF.

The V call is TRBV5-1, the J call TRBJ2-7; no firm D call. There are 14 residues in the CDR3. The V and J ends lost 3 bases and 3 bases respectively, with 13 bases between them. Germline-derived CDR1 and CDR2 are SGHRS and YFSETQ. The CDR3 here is CASSYGRTNYEQYF. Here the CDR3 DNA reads TGCGCCAGCAGCTATGGACGTACGAACTACGAGCAGTACTTC.

CDR3 sequence (DNA): TGTGCCAGCTCTCCACTGGCGGGAGTATCCTACGAGCAGTACTTC. Its translation: CASSPLAGVSYEQYF. This chain uses TRBV7-9 with TRBJ2-7; 7 nucleotides line up with TRBD2. Germline V lookup: CDR1 SEHNR, CDR2 FQNEAQ (reference sequence). V was pared by 8 bases and J by 1 base, with 11 bases of the junction left unmatched. The CDR3 is 15 residues long.

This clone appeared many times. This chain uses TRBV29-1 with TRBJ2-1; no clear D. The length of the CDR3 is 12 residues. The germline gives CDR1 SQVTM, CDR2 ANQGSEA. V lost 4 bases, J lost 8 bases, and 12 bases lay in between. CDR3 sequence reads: CSVVTVVDEQFF. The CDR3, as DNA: TGCAGCGTTGTCACCGTAGTGGATGAGCAGTTCTTC.

This CDR3 is CASSDFKTQYF. The CDR3 region has the DNA TGTGCCAGCAGTGATTTCAAGACCCAGTACTTC. This chain links TRBV6-1 with TRBJ2-5; D uncertain. V lost 3 bases and J 6 bases, leaving 5 bases between the germline ends. The CDR3 runs to 11 residues. The V gene's germline CDR1 is MNHNS and CDR2 SASEGT.

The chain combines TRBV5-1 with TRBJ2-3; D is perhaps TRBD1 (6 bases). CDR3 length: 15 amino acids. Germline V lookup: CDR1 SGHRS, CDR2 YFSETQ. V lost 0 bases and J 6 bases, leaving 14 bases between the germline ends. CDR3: CASSLADSRGDTQYF. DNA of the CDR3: TGCGCCAGCAGCTTGGCGGACAGCCGAGGGGATACGCAGTATTTT.

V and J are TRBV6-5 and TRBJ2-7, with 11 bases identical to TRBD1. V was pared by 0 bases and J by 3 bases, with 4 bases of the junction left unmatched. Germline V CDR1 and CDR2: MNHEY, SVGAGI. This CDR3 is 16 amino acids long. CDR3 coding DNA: TGTGCCAGCAGTTACTCGATAGGGACAGGGGGCTACGAGCAGTACTTC. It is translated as CASSYSIGTGGYEQYF.

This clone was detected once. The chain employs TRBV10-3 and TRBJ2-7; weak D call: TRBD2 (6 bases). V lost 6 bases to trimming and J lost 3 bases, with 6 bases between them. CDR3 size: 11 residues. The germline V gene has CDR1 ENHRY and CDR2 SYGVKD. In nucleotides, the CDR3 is TGTGCCATCAGCGGGGGCTACGAGCAGTACTTC. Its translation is CAISGGYEQYF.